The 21 T cell receptor beta chains in this list originate from one sample, sequenced in a study of cytomegalovirus exposure and HLA in healthy donors. The PCR used 60 Vbeta and 13 Jbeta primers. Measured with immunoSEQ multiplex PCR; TCRdb has only the in-frame clones, and not every one. The sample gives 250,000 or so clones, approximately 87% of which show up once; 1% to 1.5% is in the top ten. Sequences were obtained from PBMCs. All receptors derive from a human donor in good health.

This chain uses TRBV19 with TRBJ1-2; unclear D gene. The CDR3 consists of 14 residues. V dropped 3 bases and J dropped 0 bases, with 8 bases sitting between them. Germline CDR1 LNHDA, CDR2 SQIVND (reference sequence). CDR3 sequence (DNA): TGTGCCAGTAGTATCTATGAAGCTAACTATGGCTACACCTTC. It specifies CASSIYEANYGYTF.

This clone was detected once. The genes are TRBV19 and TRBJ1-3; D call uncertain. V lost 5 bases to trimming and J lost 0 bases, with 14 bases between them. Germline lookup yields CDR1 LNHDA and CDR2 SQIVND (reference sequence). This CDR3 spans 16 amino acids. The DNA of the CDR3 is TGTGCCAGTAGTCCGGGAGGGAGATTCTCTGGAAACACCATATATTTT. As protein: CASSPGGRFSGNTIYF.

The chain has TRBV7-8 and TRBJ1-3; the D gene is possibly TRBD1 (5 bases). The CDR3 is 16 residues long. Trimming stripped 5 bases from V and 0 bases from J, with 14 bases between. Germline-derived CDR1 and CDR2 are SGHVS and FQNEAQ. CDR3 loop: CASSPRPGNSGNTIYF. The CDR3 bases are TGTGCCAGCAGCCCCCGCCCAGGGAACTCTGGAAACACCATATATTTT.

The genes are TRBV5-5 and TRBJ1-2, with a possible D match to TRBD1 (6 bases). CDR3 size: 15 residues. Germline V gives CDR1 SGHKS, CDR2 YYEKEE (reference sequence). V was pared by 3 bases and J by 0 bases, with 12 bases between. Here the CDR3 reads CASSSGDRTNYGYTF. The CDR3 DNA reads as TGTGCCAGCAGCTCAGGAGACAGGACTAACTATGGCTACACCTTC.

This chain joins TRBV6-5 and TRBJ1-5; weak D call: TRBD1 (6 bases). V lost 4 bases to trimming and J lost 6 bases, with 16 bases between them. CDR1 and CDR2 from the germline V gene are MNHEY and SVGAGI. The CDR3 length is 15 residues. The DNA of the CDR3 is TGTGCCAGCAGTTCGAGTTACAGGGCGGGTCAGCCCCAGCATTTT. Encoded protein: CASSSSYRAGQPQHF.

With respect to this clone: The sample has other DNA sequences that encode this CDR3 too. The CDR3 nucleotides are TGTGCCAGTAGCCCGACCCGAGGGAAAGGGTACGAGCAGTACTTC. Its protein product is CASSPTRGKGYEQYF. The genes are TRBV19 and TRBJ2-7; tentative D call: TRBD2 (5 bases). Deletions cut 6 bases from V and 4 bases from J, with 19 bases between. CDR3 length: 15 residues. Germline lookup yields CDR1 LNHDA and CDR2 SQIVND (reference sequence).

V usage is TRBV9 and J usage is TRBJ2-2; D perhaps matches TRBD1 (6 bases). CDR3 length: 15 amino acids. Germline values: CDR1 SGDLS, CDR2 YYNGEE. Trimming stripped 7 bases from V and 4 bases from J, with 17 bases between. The chain's CDR3 is CASSKGVVSTGELFF. DNA for the CDR3: TGTGCCAGCTCAAAGGGGGTAGTTAGCACCGGGGAGCTGTTTTTT. Complete variable domain (other parts from reference TRBV9 and TRBJ2-2): DSGVTQTPKHLITATGQRVTLRCSPRSGDLSVYWYQQSLDQGLQFLIQYYNGEERAKGNILERFSAQQFPDLHSELNLSSLELGDSALYFCASSKGVVSTGELFFGEGSRLTVL.

The chain recombines TRBV6-5 with TRBJ1-2; 8 nucleotides line up with TRBD1. The J segment lost 7 bases and the V segment lost 8 bases, leaving 9 bases of the junction unmatched. Germline V gene data show CDR1 as MNHEY and CDR2 as SVGAGI. The CDR3 consists of 13 residues. CDR3 bases: TGTGCCAGCGGGCCGCAGGGGGCTGGTGGCTACACCTTC. This encodes CASGPQGAGGYTF.

J is TRBJ2-5 and V is TRBV2, with D perhaps TRBD2 (5 bases). Germline CDR1 SNHLY, CDR2 FYNNEI. This CDR3 spans 13 amino acids. V was shortened by 3 bases and J by 5 bases, with 10 bases between the two germline ends. The CDR3 region has the DNA TGTGCCAGCAGTGATATAGCGTCGGAGACCCAGTACTTC. It encodes CASSDIASETQYF.

This rearrangement joins TRBV5-1 to TRBJ2-3, with 16 positions matching TRBD2. Germline assignment: CDR1 SGHRS and CDR2 YFSETQ. The length of the CDR3 is 20 residues. Trimming at V came to 1 base and at J to 7 bases, leaving 15 bases not matched to a gene. The CDR3 loop reads CASSLTIGTSGGASSNTQYF. As DNA, the CDR3 is TGCGCCAGCAGCTTGACTATAGGGACTAGCGGGGGGGCCTCATCAAATACGCAGTATTTT. The entire variable domain, with the rest obtained from reference TRBV5-1 and TRBJ2-3, is as follows: KAGVTQTPRYLIKTRGQQVTLSCSPISGHRSVSWYQQTPGQGLQFLFEYFSETQRNKGNFPGRFSGRQFSNSRSEMNVSTLELGDSALYLCASSLTIGTSGGASSNTQYFGPGTRLTVL.

V is TRBV5-4 and J is TRBJ2-6; TRBD2 matches at 7 bases. The CDR3 extends over 16 amino acids. J lost 0 bases, V lost 8 bases, and 8 bases had no gene match. CDR1 is SGHNT, CDR2 YYREEE, per germline (reference sequence). The CDR3: CASRPSSGSGANVLTF. CDR3 sequence (DNA): TGTGCCAGTCGTCCCTCTAGCGGCTCTGGGGCCAACGTCCTGACTTTC.

The gene calls are TRBV5-6 and TRBJ1-1; D is perhaps TRBD1 (6 bases). Trimming pared 4 bases from V and 1 base from J, leaving 11 bases between. CDR1 and CDR2 (germline): SGHDT, YYEEEE. CDR3 length: 14 residues. This CDR3 reads CASSHGTPNTEAFF. The CDR3 region has the DNA TGTGCCAGCAGCCACGGGACACCGAACACTGAAGCTTTCTTT.

In its sample, this clone was seen a few times. The chain is built from TRBV5-1 and TRBJ2-1; the match to TRBD1 covers 10 bases. The V segment lost 1 base and the J segment 2 bases; nucleotides outside the gene matches: 6. CDR3 length equals 17 residues. Germline CDR1 and CDR2: SGHRS and YFSETQ. CDR3 DNA: TGCGCCAGCAGCTTGTCCGGGACAGGGGTCCCCTACAATGAGCAGTTCTTC. Its translation: CASSLSGTGVPYNEQFF.

The J gene is TRBJ2-1, the V gene TRBV29-1; the match to TRBD1 covers 7 bases. From germline, CDR1 is SQVTM and CDR2 ANQGSEA. V dropped 7 bases and J dropped 7; count of bases not matched to a gene: 13. The CDR3 covers 14 residues. In DNA form, the CDR3 reads TGCAGCGCCTTTAGGCTAGACAGGGATAATGAGCAGTTCTTC. It yields the protein CSAFRLDRDNEQFF.

This chain joins TRBV6-5 and TRBJ1-3, with no clear D. The germline CDR1 and CDR2 sequences are MNHEY and SVGAGI. The CDR3 has 15 amino acids. V lost 0 bases to trimming and J lost 0 bases, with 6 bases between them. CDR3 coding DNA: TGTGCCAGCAGTTACTCACGGAGCTCTGGAAACACCATATATTTT. Translated, it gives CASSYSRSSGNTIYF.

The V gene is TRBV5-5, the J gene TRBJ1-2; TRBD1 aligns across 9 bases. CDR3 length: 14 amino acids. Looked up from germline, CDR1 is SGHKS and CDR2 is YYEKEE (reference sequence). V was clipped by 6 bases and J by 4 bases; unmatched bases: 7. The CDR3 region has the DNA TGTGCCAGCACCATAAGGGACAGGGCCTATGGCTACACCTTC. Translated: CASTIRDRAYGYTF.

The rearrangement joins TRBV4-1 to TRBJ1-1; 8 bases agree with TRBD1. Unmatched junction bases numbered 9, after V lost 4 bases and J lost 2 bases. This CDR3 comprises 16 residues. Germline CDR1 is MGHRA and CDR2 is YSYEKL. CDR3 region: CASSRVSGTGNTEAFF. The DNA for the CDR3 is TGCGCCAGCAGCCGAGTTTCCGGGACAGGTAACACTGAAGCTTTCTTT.

CDR3 region: CASSSRGGKNSPLHF. The DNA of the CDR3 is TGTGCCAGCAGCTCCCGGGGGGGTAAGAATTCACCCCTCCACTTT. The chain has TRBV7-3 and TRBJ1-6; D is possibly TRBD1 (5 bases). There are 15 residues in the CDR3. Looked up from germline, CDR1 is SGHTA and CDR2 is FQGTGA. The V and J ends lost 4 bases and 7 bases respectively, with 14 bases between them. Filled out from reference TRBV7-3 and TRBJ1-6, the complete variable domain reads GAGVSQTPSNKVTEKGKYVELRCDPISGHTALYWYRQSLGQGPEFLIYFQGTGAADDSGLPNDRFFAVRPEGSVSTLKIQRTERGDSAVYLCASSSRGGKNSPLHFGNGTRLTVT.

This clone was counted only a few times. This chain joins TRBV10-3 and TRBJ2-5; weak D call: TRBD1 (5 bases). CDR1 is ENHRY and CDR2 is SYGVKD in the germline V gene. The V end was cut by 10 bases, the J end by 5 bases, with 17 bases between. The CDR3 is made up of 13 amino acids. The CDR3 nucleotides read TGTGCCACCGGCCCTACAGGCGCGGAGACCCAGTACTTC. This codes for CATGPTGAETQYF.

V is TRBV6-4 and J is TRBJ2-1; TRBD2 agrees at 11 bases. The CDR3 runs to 16 residues. V was pared by 4 bases and J by 4 bases, with 6 bases of the junction left unmatched. Germline V CDR1 and CDR2: MRHNA, SNTAGT. The CDR3: CASSGAGTSGYNEQFF. CDR3 DNA sequence: TGTGCCAGCAGTGGGGCCGGGACTAGCGGTTACAATGAGCAGTTCTTC.

This chain uses TRBV5-1 with TRBJ1-4; 10 bases are shared with TRBD1. Germline CDR1 and CDR2: SGHRS and YFSETQ. The CDR3 is 20 residues long. V was pared by 2 bases and J by 0 bases, with 13 bases of the junction left unmatched. The CDR3 nucleotides read TGCGCCAGCAGCTTCTCGCGGCCGGGACAGGGGCCATCAACTAATGAAAAACTGTTTTTT. Translation gives CASSFSRPGQGPSTNEKLFF.